This TCR beta chain was recovered during a study of regulatory T cells in long-lasting Graves disease. Looked up from germline, CDR1 is SEHNR and CDR2 is FQNEAQ (reference sequence). The CDR3 contains 14 residues. The V end was cut by 6 bases, the J end by 3 bases, with 15 bases between. Broader study findings: Persistent disease exhibited a predilection for TRBV28, TRBJ1-2 and TRBJ2-5. The researchers studied only peripheral blood, not thyroid tissue. Compared with new cases, persistent Graves' patients showed reduced TCR diversity.

Time point indicated: persistent/refractory GD, antithyroid drugs over 5 years with positive TRAb. Following extraction of RNA from PBMCs, that RNA was used to make the TCR library. TCR beta libraries were built with iRepertoire HTBI primers and Arm-PCR of CDR3 regions. TCRdb reprocessed the multiplex PCR reads with MiXCR, giving one entry per CDR3 protein. This sample has 310,000 or so distinct CDR3 sequences, with more than 20% found just once. With respect to this clonotype: Its antigen is still unknown.

The chain combines TRBV7-9 with TRBJ2-7, with TRBD1 as a possible D gene (6 bases). This clonotype was obtained from a female donor with Graves disease. Sample: peripheral blood mononuclear cells (PBMCs), taken when the disease was refractory, from a patient treated with antithyroid drugs. The CDR3: CASRKDSSLYEQYF. CDR3 nucleotides: TGTGCCAGCAGAAAGGACAGTTCCCTCTACGAGCAGTACTTC. The full variable domain, rest sourced from reference TRBV7-9 and TRBJ2-7, is DTGVSQNPRHKITKRGQNVTFRCDPISEHNRLYWYRQTLGQGPEFLTYFQNEAQLEKSRLLSDRFSAERPKGSFSTLEIQRTEQGDSAMYLCASRKDSSLYEQYFGPGTRLTVT.